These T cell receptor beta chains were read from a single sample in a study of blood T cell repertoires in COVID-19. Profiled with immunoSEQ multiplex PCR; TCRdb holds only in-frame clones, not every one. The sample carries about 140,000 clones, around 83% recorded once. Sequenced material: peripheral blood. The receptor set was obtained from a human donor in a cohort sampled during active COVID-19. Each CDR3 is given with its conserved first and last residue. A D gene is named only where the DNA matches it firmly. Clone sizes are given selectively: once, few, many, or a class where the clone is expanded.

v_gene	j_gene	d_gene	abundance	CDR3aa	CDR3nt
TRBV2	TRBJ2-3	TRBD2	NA	CASSGGTSGRYTQYF	TGTGCCAGCAGTGGGGGGACTAGCGGGAGGTATACGCAGTATTTT
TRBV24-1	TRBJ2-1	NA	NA	CATSDSTGTGKGNEQFF	TGTGCCACCAGTGATTCCACTGGGACTGGCAAAGGGAATGAGCAGTTCTTC
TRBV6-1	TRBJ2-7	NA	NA	CASSESTYYEQYF	TGTGCCAGCAGTGAATCCACCTACTACGAGCAGTACTTC
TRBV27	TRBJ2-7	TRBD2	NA	CASKPLAGVGEQYF	TGTGCCAGCAAGCCACTAGCGGGAGTTGGCGAGCAGTACTTC
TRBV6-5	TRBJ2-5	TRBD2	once	CASREGLVDRETQYF	TGTGCCAGCAGAGAGGGACTAGTTGATCGGGAGACCCAGTACTTC
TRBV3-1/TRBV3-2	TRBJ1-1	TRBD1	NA	CASSGLDRGTEAFF	TGTGCCAGCAGCGGCCTCGACAGGGGCACTGAAGCTTTCTTT
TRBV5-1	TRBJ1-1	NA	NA	CASSLPGGGTEAFF	TGCGCCAGCAGCTTACCGGGAGGTGGTACTGAAGCTTTCTTT
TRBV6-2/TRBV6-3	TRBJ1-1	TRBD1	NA	CASSPGTGSRMNTEAFF	TGTGCCAGCAGTCCCGGGACAGGGTCAAGAATGAACACTGAAGCTTTCTTT
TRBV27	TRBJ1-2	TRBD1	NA	CASRKQGAQDDGYTF	TGTGCCAGCAGAAAACAGGGGGCGCAAGACGATGGCTACACCTTC
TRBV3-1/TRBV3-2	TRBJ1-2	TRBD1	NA	CASSQKDRGDNYGYTF	TGTGCCAGCAGCCAGAAGGACAGGGGAGACAACTATGGCTACACCTTC
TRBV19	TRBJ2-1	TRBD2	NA	CATGLAGVSTSNEQFF	TGTGCCACCGGACTAGCGGGAGTAAGTACAAGTAATGAGCAGTTCTTC
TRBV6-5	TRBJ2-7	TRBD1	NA	CASRERGPYEQYF	TGTGCCAGCAGGGAGAGGGGGCCCTACGAGCAGTACTTC
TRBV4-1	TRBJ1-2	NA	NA	CASSQDSGTNYGYTF	TGCGCCAGCAGCCAAGATAGCGGGACTAACTATGGCTACACCTTC
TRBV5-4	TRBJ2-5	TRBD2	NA	CASSWRGRAGETQYF	TGTGCCAGCAGCTGGCGCGGGAGGGCCGGAGAGACCCAGTACTTC
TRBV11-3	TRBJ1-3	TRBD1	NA	CASSSGTGFGNTIYF	TGTGCCAGCAGCTCCGGGACAGGGTTTGGAAACACCATATATTTT
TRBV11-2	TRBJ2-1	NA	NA	CASSLESQAYNEQFF	TGTGCCAGCAGCTTAGAGAGCCAAGCCTACAATGAGCAGTTCTTC
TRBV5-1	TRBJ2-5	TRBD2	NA	CASSLSPSGRETQYF	TGCGCCAGCAGCTTGAGTCCTAGCGGGAGGGAGACCCAGTACTTC
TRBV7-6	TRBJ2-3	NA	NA	CASSADLPTDTQYF	TGTGCCAGCAGCGCGGACTTACCCACAGATACGCAGTATTTT
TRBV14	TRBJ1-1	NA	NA	CASRHDTMNTEAFF	TGTGCCAGCAGACATGACACGATGAACACTGAAGCTTTCTTT
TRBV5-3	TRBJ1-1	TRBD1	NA	CARSLGNTGENTEAFF	TGTGCCAGAAGCTTGGGGAATACAGGGGAGAACACTGAAGCTTTCTTT
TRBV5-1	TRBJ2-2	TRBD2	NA	CASSFRTSGTTGELFF	TGCGCCAGCAGCTTCCGGACTAGCGGGACGACCGGGGAGCTGTTTTTT
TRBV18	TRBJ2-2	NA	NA	CASSPRDSPSGELFF	TGTGCCAGCTCACCTCGGGACTCCCCTTCCGGGGAGCTGTTTTTT
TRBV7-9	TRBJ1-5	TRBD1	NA	CASSWAPGVGQGDQPQHF	TGTGCCAGCAGCTGGGCCCCTGGGGTGGGACAGGGTGATCAGCCCCAGCATTTT
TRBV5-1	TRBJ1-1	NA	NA	CASSRLGSLNTEAFF	TGCGCCAGCAGTAGGTTGGGCAGTTTGAACACTGAAGCTTTCTTT
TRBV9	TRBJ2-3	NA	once	CASSAQATDTQYF	TGTGCCAGCAGCGCACAAGCGACAGATACGCAGTATTTT
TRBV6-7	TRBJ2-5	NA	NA	CASSLPRTVRETQYF	TGTGCCAGCAGTTTACCCCGGACAGTAAGGGAGACCCAGTACTTC
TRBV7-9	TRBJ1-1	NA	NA	CASSYDRVEAEAFF	TGTGCCAGCAGCTACGATCGTGTTGAGGCTGAAGCTTTCTTT
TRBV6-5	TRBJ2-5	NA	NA	CASRIAAQETQYF	TGTGCCAGCAGGATAGCGGCGCAAGAGACCCAGTACTTC
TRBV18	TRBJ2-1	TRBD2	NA	CASSLTSPTSGRAGHNEQFF	TGTGCCAGCTCACTGACGTCCCCAACTAGCGGGAGGGCCGGGCACAATGAGCAGTTCTTC
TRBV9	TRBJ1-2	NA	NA	CASTRGGFRRDNGYTF	TGTGCCAGCACCCGGGGAGGGTTCAGGAGGGACAATGGCTACACCTTC
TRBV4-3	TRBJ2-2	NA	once	CASSQGFTDTGELFF	TGCGCCAGCAGCCAAGGTTTCACAGACACCGGGGAGCTGTTTTTT
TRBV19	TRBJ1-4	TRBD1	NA	CASSTPGQGYYSEKLFF	TGTGCCAGTAGTACCCCTGGACAGGGATATTATAGTGAAAAACTGTTTTTT
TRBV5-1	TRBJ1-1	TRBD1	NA	CASSLGGQNTEAFF	TGCGCCAGCAGCTTAGGGGGCCAGAACACTGAAGCTTTCTTT
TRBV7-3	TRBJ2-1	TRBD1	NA	CASSPGTGEPNEQFF	TGTGCCAGCAGCCCGGGGACAGGGGAGCCAAATGAGCAGTTCTTC
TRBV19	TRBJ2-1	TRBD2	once	CASSQTSGRGLGSYNEQFF	TGTGCCAGTAGCCAGACTAGCGGGAGGGGGCTGGGCTCCTACAATGAGCAGTTCTTC
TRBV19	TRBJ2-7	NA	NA	CASSIRGFEGRTYEQYF	TGTGCCAGTAGTATAAGGGGGTTCGAGGGGCGTACCTACGAGCAGTACTTC
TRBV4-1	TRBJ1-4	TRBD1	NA	CASSRQRTGGPATNEKLFF	TGCGCCAGCAGCCGACAACGGACAGGGGGCCCCGCAACTAATGAAAAACTGTTTTTT
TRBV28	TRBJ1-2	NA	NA	CASSLSTPNRAGYTF	TGTGCCAGCAGTTTATCTACGCCTAACAGGGCGGGCTACACCTTC
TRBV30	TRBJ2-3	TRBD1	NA	CAWSELGQGAPLGTDTQYF	TGTGCCTGGAGTGAGCTGGGACAGGGAGCACCGCTTGGCACAGATACGCAGTATTTT
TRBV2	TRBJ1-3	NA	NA	CASRDSPWDTIYF	TGTGCCAGCAGGGACTCTCCGTGGGACACCATATATTTT